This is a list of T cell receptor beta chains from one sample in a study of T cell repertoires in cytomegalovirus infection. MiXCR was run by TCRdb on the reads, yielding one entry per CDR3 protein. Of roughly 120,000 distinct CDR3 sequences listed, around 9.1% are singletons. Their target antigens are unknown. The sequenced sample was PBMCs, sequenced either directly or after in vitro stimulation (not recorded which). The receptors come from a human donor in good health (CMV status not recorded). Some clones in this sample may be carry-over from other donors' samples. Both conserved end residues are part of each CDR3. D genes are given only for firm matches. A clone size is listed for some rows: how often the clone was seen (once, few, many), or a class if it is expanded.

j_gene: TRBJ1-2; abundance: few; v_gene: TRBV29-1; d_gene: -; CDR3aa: CSVEGVTTLRGYTF; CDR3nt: TGCAGCGTTGAAGGCGTGACGACACTGAGGGGCTACACCTTC
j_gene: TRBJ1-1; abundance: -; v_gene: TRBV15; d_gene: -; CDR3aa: CATSSRPGLQAFF; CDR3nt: TGTGCCACCAGCAGTAGACCGGGACTTCAAGCTTTCTTT
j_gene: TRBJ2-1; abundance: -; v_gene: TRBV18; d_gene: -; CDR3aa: CASSPPSGWLENEQFF; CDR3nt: TGTGCCAGCTCACCACCTTCCGGGTGGCTGGAGAATGAGCAGTTCTTC
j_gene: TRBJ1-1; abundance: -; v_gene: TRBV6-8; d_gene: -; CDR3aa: CASSPPENTEAFF; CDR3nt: TGTGCCAGCAGTCCCCCGGAGAACACTGAAGCTTTCTTT
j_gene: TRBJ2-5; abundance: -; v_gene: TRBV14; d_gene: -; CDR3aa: CASSPLLTLDAETQYF; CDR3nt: TGTGCCAGCAGCCCCCTGCTAACCCTGGACGCAGAGACCCAGTACTTC
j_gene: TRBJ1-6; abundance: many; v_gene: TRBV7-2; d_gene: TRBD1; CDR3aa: CASSLDRGGSPLHF; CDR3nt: TGTGCCAGCAGCCTAGACAGGGGAGGTTCACCCCTCCACTTT
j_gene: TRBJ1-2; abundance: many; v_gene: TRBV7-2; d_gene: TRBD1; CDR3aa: CASSQGRGQAAGSGYTF; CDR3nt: TGTGCCAGCAGCCAGGGGCGGGGACAGGCTGCTGGAAGTGGCTACACCTTC
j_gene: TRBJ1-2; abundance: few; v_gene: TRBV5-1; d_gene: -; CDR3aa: CASSLGGGDGYTF; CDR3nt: TGCGCCAGCAGCTTGGGCGGGGGCGATGGCTACACCTTC
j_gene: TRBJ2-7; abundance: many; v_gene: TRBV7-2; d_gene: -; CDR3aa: CASSPGHLYEQYF; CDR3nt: TGTGCCAGCAGCCCGGGACACCTCTACGAGCAGTACTTC
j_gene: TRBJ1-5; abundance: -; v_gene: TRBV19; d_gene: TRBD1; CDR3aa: CASSQGSGGQPQHF; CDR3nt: TGTGCCAGTAGCCAGGGGTCAGGGGGTCAGCCCCAGCATTTT
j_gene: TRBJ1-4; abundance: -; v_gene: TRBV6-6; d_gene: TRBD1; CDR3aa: CACRDRVFEKLFF; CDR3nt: TGTGCCTGCCGGGACAGGGTTTTTGAAAAACTGTTTTTT
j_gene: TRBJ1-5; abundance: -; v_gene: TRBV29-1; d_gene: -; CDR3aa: CSALGIGNQPQHF; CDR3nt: TGCAGCGCCCTTGGGATAGGGAATCAGCCCCAGCATTTT
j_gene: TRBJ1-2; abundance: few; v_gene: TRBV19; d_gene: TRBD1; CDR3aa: CASRRPGQGSGGYTF; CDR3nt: TGTGCCAGTAGAAGACCGGGACAGGGGTCGGGCGGCTACACCTTC
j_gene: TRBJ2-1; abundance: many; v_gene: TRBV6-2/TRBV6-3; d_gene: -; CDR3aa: CASSPRGREAYNEQFF; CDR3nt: TGTGCCAGCAGCCCCCGAGGGAGAGAGGCCTACAATGAGCAGTTCTTC
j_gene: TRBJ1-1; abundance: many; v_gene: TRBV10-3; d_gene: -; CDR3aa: CAIRSGVLNTEAFF; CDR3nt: TGTGCCATCAGATCAGGAGTACTGAACACTGAAGCTTTCTTT
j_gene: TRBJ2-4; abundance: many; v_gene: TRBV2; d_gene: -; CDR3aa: CASSWGLLLAKNIQYF; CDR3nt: TGTGCCAGCAGTTGGGGGCTACTTCTAGCCAAAAACATTCAGTACTTC
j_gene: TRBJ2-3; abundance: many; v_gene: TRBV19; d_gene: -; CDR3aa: CASSSSGPRSPTDTQYF; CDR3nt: TGTGCCAGTAGTTCCTCCGGACCTCGCTCCCCAACAGATACGCAGTATTTT
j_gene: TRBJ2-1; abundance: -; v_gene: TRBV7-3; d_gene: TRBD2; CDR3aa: CASSYLAGGSYNEQFF; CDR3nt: TGTGCCAGCAGCTACCTAGCGGGAGGTTCCTACAATGAGCAGTTCTTC
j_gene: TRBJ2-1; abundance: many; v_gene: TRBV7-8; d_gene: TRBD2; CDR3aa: CASSLGGRAIFYNEQFF; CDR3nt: TGTGCCAGCAGCTTAGGCGGGAGGGCCATATTTTACAATGAGCAGTTCTTC
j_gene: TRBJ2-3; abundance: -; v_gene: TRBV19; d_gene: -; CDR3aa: CASSIGLSTDTQYF; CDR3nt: TGTGCCAGTAGTATTGGACTGAGCACAGATACGCAGTATTTT
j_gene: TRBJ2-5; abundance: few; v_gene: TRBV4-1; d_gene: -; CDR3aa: CASSQGTLFGRETQYF; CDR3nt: TGCGCCAGCAGCCAGGGAACATTATTTGGGAGAGAGACCCAGTACTTC
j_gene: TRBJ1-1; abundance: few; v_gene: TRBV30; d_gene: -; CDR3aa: CAWSQAVPTKHTEAFF; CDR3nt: TGTGCCTGGAGTCAGGCAGTCCCGACGAAACACACTGAAGCTTTCTTT
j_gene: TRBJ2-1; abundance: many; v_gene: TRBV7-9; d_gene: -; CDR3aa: CASSPILYSAYNEQFF; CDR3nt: TGTGCCAGCAGCCCCATTTTGTATAGCGCCTACAATGAGCAGTTCTTC
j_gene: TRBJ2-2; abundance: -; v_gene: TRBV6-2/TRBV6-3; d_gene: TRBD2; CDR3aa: CASSLRLAGGAGELFF; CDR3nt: TGTGCCAGCAGTTTACGACTAGCGGGAGGAGCCGGGGAGCTGTTTTTT
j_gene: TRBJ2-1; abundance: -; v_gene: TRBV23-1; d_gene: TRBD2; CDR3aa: CASSQLAGQSYNEQFF; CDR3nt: TGCGCCAGCAGTCAACTAGCGGGCCAGTCCTACAATGAGCAGTTCTTC
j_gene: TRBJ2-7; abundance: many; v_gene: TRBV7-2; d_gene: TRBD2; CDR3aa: CASSPSGLAGVAYEQYF; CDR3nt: TGTGCCAGCAGCCCGAGCGGACTAGCGGGAGTCGCCTACGAGCAGTACTTC
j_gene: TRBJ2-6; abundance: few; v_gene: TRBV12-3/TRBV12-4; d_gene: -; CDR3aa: CASSLWESGANVLTF; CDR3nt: TGTGCCAGCAGTTTATGGGAGTCTGGGGCCAACGTCCTGACTTTC
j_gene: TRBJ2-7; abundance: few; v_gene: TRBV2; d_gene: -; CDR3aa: CASSGTDGYEQYF; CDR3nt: TGTGCCAGCAGTGGGACAGATGGCTACGAGCAGTACTTC
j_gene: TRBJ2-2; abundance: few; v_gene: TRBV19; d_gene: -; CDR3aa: CASSMHIPGGELFF; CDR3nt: TGTGCCAGTAGTATGCACATTCCGGGTGGGGAGCTGTTTTTT
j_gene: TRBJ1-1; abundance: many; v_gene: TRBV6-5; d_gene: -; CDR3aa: CASSYSRRANTEAFF; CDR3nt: TGTGCCAGCAGTTATTCAAGGCGAGCAAACACTGAAGCTTTCTTT
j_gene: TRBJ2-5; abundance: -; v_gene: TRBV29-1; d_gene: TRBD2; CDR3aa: CSFQWTSGRGETQYF; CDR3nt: TGCTCTTTCCAGTGGACTAGCGGGAGAGGTGAGACCCAGTACTTC
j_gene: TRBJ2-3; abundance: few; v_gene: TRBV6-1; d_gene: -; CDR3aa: CAAGIGTDTQYF; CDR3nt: TGTGCAGCAGGGATAGGCACAGATACGCAGTATTTT